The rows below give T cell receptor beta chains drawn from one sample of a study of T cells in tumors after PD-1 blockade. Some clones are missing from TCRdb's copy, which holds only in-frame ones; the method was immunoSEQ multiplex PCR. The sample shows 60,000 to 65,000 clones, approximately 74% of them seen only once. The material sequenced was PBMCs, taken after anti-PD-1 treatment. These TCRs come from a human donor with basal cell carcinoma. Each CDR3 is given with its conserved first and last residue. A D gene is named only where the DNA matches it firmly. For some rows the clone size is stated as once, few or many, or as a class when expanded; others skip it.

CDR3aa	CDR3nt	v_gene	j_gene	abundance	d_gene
CASSTAWTGRPADNSPLHF	TGTGCCAGCAGCACGGCGTGGACAGGGCGTCCAGCAGATAATTCACCCCTCCACTTT	TRBV3-1/TRBV3-2	TRBJ1-6	NA	TRBD1
CASTDVSSGNTIYF	TGTGCCAGCACCGACGTGAGCTCTGGAAACACCATATATTTT	TRBV6-1	TRBJ1-3	NA	NA
CASSTDRVNGYTF	TGCGCCAGCAGCACCGACAGGGTTAATGGCTACACCTTC	TRBV5-1	TRBJ1-2	NA	TRBD1
CASSDAILGQFF	TGTGCCAGCAGTGATGCCATTTTGGGGCAGTTCTTC	TRBV2	TRBJ2-1	NA	NA
CAIRQGAYNSPLHF	TGTGCCATCAGGCAGGGTGCCTATAATTCACCCCTCCACTTT	TRBV10-3	TRBJ1-6	many	NA
CASSEQAGGPNTGELFF	TGCGCCAGCAGTGAACAAGCGGGGGGACCGAACACCGGGGAGCTGTTTTTT	TRBV10-1	TRBJ2-2	few	TRBD2
CAWSTGGGRYGYTF	TGTGCCTGGAGCACAGGGGGCGGACGCTATGGCTACACCTTC	TRBV30	TRBJ1-2	NA	TRBD1
CASSFTGNNEQFF	TGTGCCAGCAGCTTCACAGGGAACAATGAGCAGTTCTTC	TRBV7-2	TRBJ2-1	many	NA
CASHREGGEKLFF	TGTGCCAGCCACAGGGAAGGGGGTGAAAAACTGTTTTTT	TRBV10-3	TRBJ1-4	NA	NA
CASSKVWGPLYQDGYTF	TGTGCCAGCAGCAAAGTCTGGGGCCCGCTTTACCAGGATGGCTACACCTTC	TRBV21-1	TRBJ1-2	NA	NA
CASTEGGVDGYTF	TGTGCCAGCACCGAGGGGGGGGTGGACGGCTACACCTTC	TRBV28	TRBJ1-2	NA	NA
CASSPGTILSGANVLTF	TGTGCCAGCAGTCCCGGGACTATCCTCTCTGGGGCCAACGTCCTGACTTTC	TRBV28	TRBJ2-6	once	TRBD2
CASRYAGANVLTF	TGTGCCAGCAGATATGCTGGGGCCAACGTCCTGACTTTC	TRBV12-3/TRBV12-4	TRBJ2-6	NA	NA
CASSLEQHGWLDEQYF	TGTGCCAGCAGCTTAGAGCAGCACGGCTGGCTGGACGAGCAGTACTTC	TRBV7-2	TRBJ2-7	NA	NA
CASSIKTGRQPQHF	TGTGCCAGTAGTATTAAGACAGGGAGGCAGCCCCAGCATTTT	TRBV19	TRBJ1-5	NA	TRBD1
CASSQGRGWNTEAFF	TGTGCCAGCAGCCAGGGAAGGGGCTGGAACACTGAAGCTTTCTTT	TRBV14	TRBJ1-1	NA	NA
CSVVSPRTSTDTQYF	TGCAGCGTTGTTAGTCCCAGGACTAGCACAGATACGCAGTATTTT	TRBV29-1	TRBJ2-3	NA	NA
CASSSPGRTPGEAFF	TGTGCCAGCAGCAGCCCAGGACGGACTCCCGGTGAAGCTTTCTTT	TRBV7-6	TRBJ1-1	few	NA
CASSPLDPFEQYF	TGCGCCAGCAGCCCCTTAGACCCTTTTGAGCAGTACTTC	TRBV4-1	TRBJ2-7	many	NA
CASSIRAGELFF	TGTGCCAGCAGTATTCGGGCCGGGGAGCTGTTTTTT	TRBV12-3/TRBV12-4	TRBJ2-2	NA	NA
CASSLLKVAGTDTQYF	TGTGCCAGCAGTTTATTAAAGGTAGCGGGCACAGATACGCAGTATTTT	TRBV27	TRBJ2-3	NA	NA
CASSYTNSPLHF	TGTGCCAGCAGTTACACAAATTCACCCCTCCACTTT	TRBV6-5	TRBJ1-6	NA	NA
CASSKRGRGEYTEAFF	TGTGCCAGCAGCAAACGCGGAAGGGGGGAATACACTGAAGCTTTCTTT	TRBV21-1	TRBJ1-1	few	NA
CASRRTSGGAGEQFF	TGTGCCAGCAGACGGACTAGCGGGGGGGCCGGTGAGCAGTTCTTC	TRBV28	TRBJ2-1	NA	TRBD2
CASSEGDAHYGYTF	TGTGCCAGCAGTGAAGGGGACGCTCACTATGGCTACACCTTC	TRBV6-1	TRBJ1-2	few	NA
CATSRGTYGEKLFF	TGTGCCACCAGCAGGGGGACATATGGTGAAAAACTGTTTTTT	TRBV15	TRBJ1-4	NA	NA
CSARIMQGIGTEAFF	TGCAGCGCACGAATAATGCAGGGGATTGGGACTGAAGCTTTCTTT	TRBV29-1	TRBJ1-1	few	NA
CASSPRPGDVGYTF	TGTGCCAGCTCACCACGTCCCGGGGACGTAGGCTACACCTTC	TRBV18	TRBJ1-2	few	NA
CASSLGVGQGFSMNTEAFF	TGTGCCAGCAGCTTGGGGGTTGGACAGGGGTTCTCCATGAACACTGAAGCTTTCTTT	TRBV5-6	TRBJ1-1	NA	TRBD1